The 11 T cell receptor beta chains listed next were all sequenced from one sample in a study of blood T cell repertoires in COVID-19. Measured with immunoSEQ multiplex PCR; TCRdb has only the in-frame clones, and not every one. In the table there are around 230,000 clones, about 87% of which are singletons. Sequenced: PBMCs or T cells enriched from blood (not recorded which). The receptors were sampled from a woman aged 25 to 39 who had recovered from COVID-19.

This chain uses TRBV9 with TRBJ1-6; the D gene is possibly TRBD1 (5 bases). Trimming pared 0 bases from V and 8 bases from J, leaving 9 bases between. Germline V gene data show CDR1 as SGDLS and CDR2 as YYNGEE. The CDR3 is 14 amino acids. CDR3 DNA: TGTGCCAGCAGCGTAGCGGGGGGTTATTCACCCCTCCACTTT. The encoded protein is CASSVAGGYSPLHF.

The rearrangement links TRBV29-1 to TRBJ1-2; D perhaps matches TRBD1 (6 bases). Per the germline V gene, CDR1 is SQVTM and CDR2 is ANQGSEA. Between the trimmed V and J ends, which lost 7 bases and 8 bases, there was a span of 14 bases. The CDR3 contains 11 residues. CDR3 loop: CSADTGNGYTF. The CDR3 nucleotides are TGCAGCGCAGATACAGGGAACGGCTACACCTTC.

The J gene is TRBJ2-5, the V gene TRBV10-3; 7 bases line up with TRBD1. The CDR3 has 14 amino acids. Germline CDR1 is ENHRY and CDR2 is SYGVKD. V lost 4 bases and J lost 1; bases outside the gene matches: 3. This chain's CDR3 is CAISGTGAQETQYF. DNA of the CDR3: TGTGCCATCAGTGGAACAGGGGCCCAAGAGACCCAGTACTTC.

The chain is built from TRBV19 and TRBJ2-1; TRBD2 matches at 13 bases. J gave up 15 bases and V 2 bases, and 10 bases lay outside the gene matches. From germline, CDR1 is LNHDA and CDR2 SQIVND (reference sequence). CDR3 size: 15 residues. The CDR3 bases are TGTGCCAGTAGTATAACTAGCGGGGGGGCCCGGAACCCGTTCTTC. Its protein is CASSITSGGARNPFF.

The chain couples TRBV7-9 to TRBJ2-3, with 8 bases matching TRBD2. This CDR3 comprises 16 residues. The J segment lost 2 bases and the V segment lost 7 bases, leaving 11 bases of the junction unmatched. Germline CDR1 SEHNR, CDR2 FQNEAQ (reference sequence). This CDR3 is CASTQDIAGYTDTQYF. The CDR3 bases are TGTGCCAGCACCCAGGACATAGCGGGGTACACAGATACGCAGTATTTT.

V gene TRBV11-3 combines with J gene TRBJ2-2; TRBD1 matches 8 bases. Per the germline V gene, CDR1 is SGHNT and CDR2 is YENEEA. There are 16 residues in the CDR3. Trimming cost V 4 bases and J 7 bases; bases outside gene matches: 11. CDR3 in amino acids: CASSYTPTGVDGELFF. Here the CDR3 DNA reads TGTGCCAGCAGCTACACCCCGACAGGGGTTGACGGGGAGCTGTTTTTT. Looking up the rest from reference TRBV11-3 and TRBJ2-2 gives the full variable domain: EAGVVQSPRYKIIEKKQPVAFWCNPISGHNTLYWYLQNLGQGPELLIRYENEEAVDDSQLPKDRFSAERLKGVDSTLKIQPAELGDSAVYLCASSYTPTGVDGELFFGEGSRLTVL.

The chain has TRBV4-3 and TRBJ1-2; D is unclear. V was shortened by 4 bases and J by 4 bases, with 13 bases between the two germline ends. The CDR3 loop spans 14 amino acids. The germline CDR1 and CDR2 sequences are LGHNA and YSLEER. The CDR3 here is CASSPLGRGYGYTF. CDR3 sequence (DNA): TGCGCCAGCAGCCCCCTCGGACGGGGCTATGGCTACACCTTC.

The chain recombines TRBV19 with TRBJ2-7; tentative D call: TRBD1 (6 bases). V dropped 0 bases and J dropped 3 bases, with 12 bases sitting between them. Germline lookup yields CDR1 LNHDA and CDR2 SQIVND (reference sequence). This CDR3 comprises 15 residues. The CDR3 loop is CASSIELQGHYEQYF. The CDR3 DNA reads TGTGCCAGTAGTATAGAGCTTCAGGGGCACTACGAGCAGTACTTC.

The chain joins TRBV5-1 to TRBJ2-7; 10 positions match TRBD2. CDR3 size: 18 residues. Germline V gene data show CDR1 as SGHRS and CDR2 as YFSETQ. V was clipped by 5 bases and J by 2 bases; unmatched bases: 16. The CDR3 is CASSLDRPQSGGAYEQYF. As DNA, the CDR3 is TGCGCCAGCAGTCTGGATAGGCCCCAGAGCGGGGGGGCCTACGAGCAGTACTTC.

CDR3: CASSSQTGTTEAFF. DNA of the CDR3: TGTGCCAGCAGCTCACAGACAGGAACCACTGAAGCTTTCTTT. The V and J genes are TRBV11-2 and TRBJ1-1, with D tentatively TRBD1 (6 bases). Germline values: CDR1 SGHAT, CDR2 FQNNGV. The CDR3 sequence is 14 residues long. Deletions cut 4 bases from V and 4 bases from J, with 13 bases between.

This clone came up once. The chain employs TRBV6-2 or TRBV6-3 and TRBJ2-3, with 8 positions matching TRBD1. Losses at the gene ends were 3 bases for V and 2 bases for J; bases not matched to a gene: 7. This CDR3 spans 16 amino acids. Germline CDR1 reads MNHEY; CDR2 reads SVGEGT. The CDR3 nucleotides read TGTGCCAGCAGTTATTTTATACAGGGGGACACAGATACGCAGTATTTT. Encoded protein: CASSYFIQGDTDTQYF.